The T cell receptor beta chain under discussion was sequenced for a study of neurological immune-mediated disorders. Indicated time point: longitudinal time-point 3. For the unsorted libraries, 2 million PBMCs stored at -80 C served as input. Concerning this clonotype: Its matching antigen is unknown.

CDR3 length equals 15 residues. Per germline, CDR1 MDHEN and CDR2 SYDVKM. Between the trimmed V and J ends, which lost 3 bases and 6 bases, there was a span of 18 bases. General study results and limits: Expanded clones shared no identical CDR3 amino acid sequences across subjects, which suggested private TCR-beta repertoires in all groups.

The method for making cDNA was 5'RACE, and it used 10-nucleotide random UMIs. Per sequencing run, 15-18 subjects together gave over 160 million TCR-beta sequences. From the 5' RACE reads, TCRdb called clonotypes with MiXCR, one entry per CDR3 protein. The repertoire consists of fewer than 110,000 distinct CDR3 sequences, with about a tenth occurring once and the leading ten covering under 4%. This TCR was recovered from a female donor with HTLV-1-associated myelopathy (HAM/TSP). Sequenced sample: PBMCs. The chain is built from TRBV28 and TRBJ2-7; tentatively, D is TRBD2 (5 bases). CDR3: CASSFPAVTISEQYF. The CDR3 region has the DNA TGTGCCAGCAGTTTCCCGGCCGTGACTATATCCGAGCAGTACTTC.